This T cell receptor (beta chain) came from a study of yellow fever vaccine responses in identical twins. Via MiXCR, TCRdb re-called the RT-PCR reads, giving one row per CDR3 protein. The sample carries thousands of distinct CDR3 sequences, more than 70% recorded once. For this clonotype: Its specificity is unknown.

Study outcomes and limitations: Twins' T cell vaccine responses reportedly looked partly convergent, partly personalized.

The sequencing used T cells from blood (PBMCs), unsorted or a sorted subset (not recorded which), collected before or after yellow fever vaccination (not recorded which). The sequence came from a woman aged 18-29 years who received the yellow fever vaccine.

Written as DNA, the CDR3 is TGTGCCACCAGCAGAGGCCAAGAGACCCAGTACTTC. Encoded protein: CATSRGQETQYF. The V gene is TRBV15, the J gene TRBJ2-5; no clear D. V lost 1 base to trimming and J lost 1 base, with 1 base between them. This CDR3 has 12 amino acids. In germline, CDR1 is LNHNV, CDR2 YYDKDF (reference sequence).